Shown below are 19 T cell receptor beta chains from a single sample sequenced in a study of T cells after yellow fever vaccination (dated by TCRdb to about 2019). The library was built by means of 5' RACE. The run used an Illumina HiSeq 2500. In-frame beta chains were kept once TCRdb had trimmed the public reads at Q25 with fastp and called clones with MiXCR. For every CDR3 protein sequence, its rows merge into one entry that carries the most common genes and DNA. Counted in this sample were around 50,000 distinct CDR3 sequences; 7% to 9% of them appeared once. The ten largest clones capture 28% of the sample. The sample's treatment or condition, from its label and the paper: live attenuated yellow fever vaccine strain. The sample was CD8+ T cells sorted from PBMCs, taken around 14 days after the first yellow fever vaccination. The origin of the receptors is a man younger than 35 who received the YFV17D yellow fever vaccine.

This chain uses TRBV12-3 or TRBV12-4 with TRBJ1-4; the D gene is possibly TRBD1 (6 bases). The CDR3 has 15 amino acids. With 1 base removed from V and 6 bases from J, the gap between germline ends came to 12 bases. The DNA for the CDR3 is TGTGCCAGCAGTTTAGAGGGGGGCGCCCATGAAAAACTGTTTTTT. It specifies CASSLEGGAHEKLFF.

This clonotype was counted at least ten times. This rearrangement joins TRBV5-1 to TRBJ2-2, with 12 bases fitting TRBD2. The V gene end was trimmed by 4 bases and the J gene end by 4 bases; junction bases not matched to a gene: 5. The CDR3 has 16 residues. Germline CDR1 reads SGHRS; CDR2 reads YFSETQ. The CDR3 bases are TGCGCCAGCAGCCCGCGGACTAGCGGGGTCACCGGGGAGCTGTTTTTT. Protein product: CASSPRTSGVTGELFF.

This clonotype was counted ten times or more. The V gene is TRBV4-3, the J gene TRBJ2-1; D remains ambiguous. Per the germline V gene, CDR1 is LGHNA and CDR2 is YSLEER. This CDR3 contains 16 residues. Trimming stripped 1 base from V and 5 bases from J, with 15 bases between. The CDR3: CASSQGPIQVHNEQFF. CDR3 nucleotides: TGCGCCAGCAGCCAAGGTCCAATCCAGGTCCACAATGAGCAGTTCTTC.

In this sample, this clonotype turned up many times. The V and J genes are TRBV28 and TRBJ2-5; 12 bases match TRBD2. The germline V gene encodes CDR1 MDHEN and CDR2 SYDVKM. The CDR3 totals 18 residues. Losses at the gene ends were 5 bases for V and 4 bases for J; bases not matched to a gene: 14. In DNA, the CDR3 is TGTGCCAGCAGTCCACCGCCTTGGACTAGCGGGGTGAGAGAGACCCAGTACTTC. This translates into CASSPPPWTSGVRETQYF.

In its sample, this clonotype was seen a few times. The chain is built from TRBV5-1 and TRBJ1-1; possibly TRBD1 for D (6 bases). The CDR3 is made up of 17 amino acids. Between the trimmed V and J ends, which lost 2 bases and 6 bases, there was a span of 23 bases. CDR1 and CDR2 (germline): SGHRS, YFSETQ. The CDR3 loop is CASSFFSPGTRPPEAFF. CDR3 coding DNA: TGCGCCAGCAGCTTCTTCAGTCCCGGGACAAGGCCCCCTGAAGCTTTCTTT.

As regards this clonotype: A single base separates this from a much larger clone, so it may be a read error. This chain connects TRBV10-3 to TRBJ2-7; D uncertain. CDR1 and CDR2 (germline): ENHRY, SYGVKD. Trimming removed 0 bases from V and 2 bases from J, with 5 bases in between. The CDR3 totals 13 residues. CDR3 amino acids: CAISESVAYEQYF. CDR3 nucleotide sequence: TGTGCCATCAGTGAGTCCGTGGCCTACGAGCAGTACTTC.

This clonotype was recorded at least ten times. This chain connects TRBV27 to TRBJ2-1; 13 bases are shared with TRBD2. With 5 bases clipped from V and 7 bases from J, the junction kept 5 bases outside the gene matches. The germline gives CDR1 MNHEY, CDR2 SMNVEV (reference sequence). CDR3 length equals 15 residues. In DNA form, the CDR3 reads TGTGCCAGCAGTACAACTAGCGGGGGGGCTAATGAGCAGTTCTTC. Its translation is CASSTTSGGANEQFF.

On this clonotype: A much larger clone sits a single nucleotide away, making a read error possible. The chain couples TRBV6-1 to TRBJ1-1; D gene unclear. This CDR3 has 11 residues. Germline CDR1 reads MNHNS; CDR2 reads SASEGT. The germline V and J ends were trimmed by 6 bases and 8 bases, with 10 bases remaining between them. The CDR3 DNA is TGTGCCAGCAGGGTTTGCGTAGAAGCTTTCTTT. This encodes CASRVCVEAFF.

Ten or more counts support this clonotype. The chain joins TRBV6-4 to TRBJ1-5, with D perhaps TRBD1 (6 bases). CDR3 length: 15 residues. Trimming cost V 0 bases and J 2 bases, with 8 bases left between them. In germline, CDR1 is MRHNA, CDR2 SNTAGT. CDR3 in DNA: TGTGCCAGCAGTGACTCGGCAGGGGGCAATCAGCCCCAGCATTTT. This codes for CASSDSAGGNQPQHF.

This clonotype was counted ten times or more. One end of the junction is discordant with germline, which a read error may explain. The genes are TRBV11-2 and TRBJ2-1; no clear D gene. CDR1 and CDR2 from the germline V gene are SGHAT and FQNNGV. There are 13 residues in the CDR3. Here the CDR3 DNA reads TGTGCCAGCAGCCTAGAGTGGAACAATGAGCAGTTCTTC. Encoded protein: CASSLEWNNEQFF.

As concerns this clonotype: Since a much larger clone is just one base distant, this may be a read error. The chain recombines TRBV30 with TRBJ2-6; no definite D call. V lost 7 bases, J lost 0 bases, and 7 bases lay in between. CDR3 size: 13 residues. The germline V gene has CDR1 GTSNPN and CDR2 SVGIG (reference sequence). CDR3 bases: TGTGCCTTATCAAACTCTGGGGCCAACGTCCTGACTTTC. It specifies CALSNSGANVLTF.

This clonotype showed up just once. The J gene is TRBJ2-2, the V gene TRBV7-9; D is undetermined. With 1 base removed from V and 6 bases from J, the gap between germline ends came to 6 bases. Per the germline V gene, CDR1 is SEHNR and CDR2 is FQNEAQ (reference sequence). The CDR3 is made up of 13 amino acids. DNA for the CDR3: TGTGCCAGCAGCTTAGTCCTCCCCGGGGAGCTGTTTTTT. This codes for CASSLVLPGELFF.

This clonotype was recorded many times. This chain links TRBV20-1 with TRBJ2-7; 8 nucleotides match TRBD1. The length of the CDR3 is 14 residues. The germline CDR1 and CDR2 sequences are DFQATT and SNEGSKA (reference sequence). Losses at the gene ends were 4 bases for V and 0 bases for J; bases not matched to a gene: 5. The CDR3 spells CSAMGQDSSYEQYV. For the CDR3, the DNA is TGCAGTGCTATGGGACAGGATAGCTCCTACGAGCAGTACGTC.

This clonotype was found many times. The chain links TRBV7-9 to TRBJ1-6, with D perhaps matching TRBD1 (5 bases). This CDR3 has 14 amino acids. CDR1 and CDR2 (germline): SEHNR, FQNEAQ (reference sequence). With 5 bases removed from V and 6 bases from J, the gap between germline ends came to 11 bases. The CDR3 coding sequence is TGTGCCAGCAGCGCAACAGGTGTTAATTCACCCCTCCACTTT. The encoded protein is CASSATGVNSPLHF.

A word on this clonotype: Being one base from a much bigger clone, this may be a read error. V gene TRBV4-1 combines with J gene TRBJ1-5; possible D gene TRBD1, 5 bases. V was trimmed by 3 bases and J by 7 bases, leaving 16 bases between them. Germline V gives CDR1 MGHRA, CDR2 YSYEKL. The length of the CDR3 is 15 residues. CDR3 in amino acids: CASSQDDRTKQPQHF. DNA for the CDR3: TGCGCCAGCAGCCAGGATGACAGAACCAAACAGCCCCAGCATTTT.

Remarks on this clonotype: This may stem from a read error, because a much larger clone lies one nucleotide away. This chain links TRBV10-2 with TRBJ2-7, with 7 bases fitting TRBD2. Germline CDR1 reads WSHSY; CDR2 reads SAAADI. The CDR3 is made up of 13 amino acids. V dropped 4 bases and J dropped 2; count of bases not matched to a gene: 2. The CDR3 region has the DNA TGCGCCAGCAGTGCGCGGGAGACCTACGAGCAGTACTTC. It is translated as CASSARETYEQYF.

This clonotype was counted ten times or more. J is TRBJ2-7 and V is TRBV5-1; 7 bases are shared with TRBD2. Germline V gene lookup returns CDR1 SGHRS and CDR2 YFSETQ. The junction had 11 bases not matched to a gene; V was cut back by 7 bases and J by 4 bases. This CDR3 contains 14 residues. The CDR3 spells CASRQFGGGYEQYF. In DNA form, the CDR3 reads TGCGCCAGCCGCCAATTCGGGGGAGGGTACGAGCAGTACTTC.

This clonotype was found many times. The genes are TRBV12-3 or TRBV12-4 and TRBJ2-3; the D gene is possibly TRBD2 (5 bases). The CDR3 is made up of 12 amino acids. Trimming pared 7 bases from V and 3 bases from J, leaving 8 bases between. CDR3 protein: CASKRETDTQYF. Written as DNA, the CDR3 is TGTGCCAGCAAGAGGGAGACAGATACGCAGTATTTT.

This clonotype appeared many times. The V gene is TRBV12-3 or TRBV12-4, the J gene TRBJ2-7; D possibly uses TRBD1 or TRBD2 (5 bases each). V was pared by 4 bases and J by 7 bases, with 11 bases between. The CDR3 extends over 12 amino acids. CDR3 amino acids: CASSYGGREQYF. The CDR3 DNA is TGTGCCAGCAGTTATGGGGGTAGGGAGCAGTACTTC.